The 30 T cell receptor beta chains presented below share a single source sample, sequenced in a study of CDR3 diversity in severe acne. TCRdb re-called the PCR reads with MiXCR, one entry per CDR3 protein. Of about 84,000 distinct CDR3 sequences in the sample, around 50% were seen once. Material: blood. Receptor source: a male donor in good health, without acne.

On this clonotype itself: The DNA is left out, because the CDR3 cannot be placed on it with certainty; the CDR3 is given as TCRdb lists it. The chain couples TRBV7-8 to TRBJ1-5; no check of the table's D call, TRBD1, against the DNA was made. Germline values: CDR1 SGHVS, CDR2 FQNEAQ. The CDR3 comprises 19 residues, both ends counted. The CDR3: CASSPTTGDEQFFGQPQHF.

This clonotype was observed a handful of times. Because the CDR3 is missing its conserved closing phenylalanine or tryptophan, this is likely a read error. It is unclear where the CDR3 begins or ends on the DNA, so no DNA is shown, and the CDR3 is as TCRdb lists it. The chain employs TRBV5-1 and TRBJ2-1; TRBD2 is taken as the D call from the table, unchecked against the DNA. Germline V gives CDR1 SGHRS, CDR2 YFSETQ. Termini included, the CDR3 measures 11 amino acids. Here the CDR3 reads CASSPSWGRVT.

A few counts support this clonotype. The CDR3 region is CATSSGGGGEQPQHF. DNA for the CDR3: TGTGCCACCAGCAGCGGTGGAGGGGGCGAACAGCCCCAGCATTTT. The rearrangement links TRBV15 to TRBJ1-5, with TRBD1 matching 7 bases. Germline V lookup: CDR1 LNHNV, CDR2 YYDKDF (reference sequence). This CDR3 is 15 amino acids long. Trimming removed 3 bases from V and 7 bases from J; junction bases left unmatched: 9.

This clonotype appeared a few times. The CDR3 spells CASRAGQTVQETQYF. In DNA, the CDR3 is TGTGCCAGCAGGGCGGGACAGACTGTCCAAGAGACCCAGTACTTC. The chain is built from TRBV2 and TRBJ2-5, with TRBD1 as a possible D gene (7 bases). This CDR3 contains 15 residues. V was pared by 6 bases and J by 1 base, with 15 bases between. Germline-derived CDR1 and CDR2 are SNHLY and FYNNEI. Together with reference TRBV2 and TRBJ2-5, the CDR3 gives the full variable domain: EPEVTQTPSHQVTQMGQEVILRCVPISNHLYFYWYRQILGQKVEFLVSFYNNEISEKSEIFDDQFSVERPDGSNFTLKIRSTKLEDSAMYFCASRAGQTVQETQYFGPGTRLLVL.

V gene TRBV7-9 combines with J gene TRBJ1-1; a weak D match, TRBD1 (5 bases). This CDR3 has 17 residues. Germline V gene lookup returns CDR1 SEHNR and CDR2 FQNEAQ (reference sequence). Trimming pared 1 base from V and 0 bases from J, leaving 15 bases between. This chain's CDR3 is CASSLEGWTEMNTEAFF. CDR3 coding DNA: TGTGCCAGCAGCTTAGAGGGGTGGACGGAGATGAACACTGAAGCTTTCTTT.

V usage is TRBV6-5 and J usage is TRBJ2-2; 10 nucleotides align to TRBD2. The CDR3 runs to 14 residues. In germline, CDR1 is MNHEY, CDR2 SVGAGI. V shed 9 bases, J shed 9 bases, and the junction held 10 bases outside the gene matches. The CDR3 protein is CASRDLSGRRELFF. As DNA, the CDR3 is TGTGCCAGTCGGGACCTTAGCGGGAGGCGGGAGCTGTTTTTT.

This clonotype is termed medium-sized. The CDR3 DNA reads TGTGCCAGTAGTATTCGTGACAGGGACTACGAGCAGTACTTC. It encodes CASSIRDRDYEQYF. J is TRBJ2-7 and V is TRBV19; TRBD1 matches at 7 bases. V lost 3 bases and J lost 3; bases outside the gene matches: 5. This CDR3 region has 14 residues. Germline CDR1 reads LNHDA; CDR2 reads SQIVND (reference sequence).

This sequence joins TRBV19 and TRBJ1-3, with D unresolved. The CDR3 is 15 amino acids. The V gene's germline CDR1 is LNHDA and CDR2 SQIVND (reference sequence). With 9 bases removed from V and 4 bases from J, the gap between germline ends came to 19 bases. DNA of the CDR3: TGTGCCAGCGCTAGGAGGTTCTTCGCGGGAAACACCATATATTTT. This codes for CASARRFFAGNTIYF.

To note about this clonotype: Because it lacks the conserved phenylalanine or tryptophan at the end, this CDR3 is likely a read error. No DNA is shown, since the ends of the CDR3 on it are uncertain; the CDR3 is the one TCRdb lists. The V call is TRBV6-4, the J call TRBJ2-1; the tabulated D call, TRBD1, remains unverified against the DNA. Germline lookup yields CDR1 MRHNA and CDR2 SNTAGT. From its first to its last residue, the CDR3 has 20 amino acids. CDR3 sequence: CASSYSGRGLSHGAPTMSKS.

The V gene is TRBV18, the J gene TRBJ2-5; the D is unclear. The V end was cut by 1 base, the J end by 3 bases, with 9 bases between. This CDR3 has 14 amino acids. Germline V lookup: CDR1 KGHSH, CDR2 LQKENI. DNA for the CDR3: TGTGCCAGCTCACCACTGTTAACGGAAGAGACCCAGTACTTC. It translates to CASSPLLTEETQYF. The entire variable domain, with the rest obtained from reference TRBV18 and TRBJ2-5, is as follows: NAGVMQNPRHLVRRRGQEARLRCSPMKGHSHVYWYRQLPEEGLKFMVYLQKENIIDESGMPKERFSAEFPKEGPSILRIQQVVRGDSAAYFCASSPLLTEETQYFGPGTRLLVL.

The chain uses TRBV12-3 or TRBV12-4 and TRBJ1-2; D possibly corresponds to TRBD1 (6 bases). Trimming removed 5 bases at V and 7 bases at J, with 14 bases between. CDR3 length equals 13 residues. The CDR3 is CASSPFQGLGYTF. CDR3 DNA: TGTGCCAGCAGTCCATTCCAGGGGCTTGGCTACACCTTC.

In DNA form, the CDR3 reads TGTGCCAGCAGCTTAGCGGGGGGATGGCCCCAAGAGACCCAGTACTTC. Translating gives CASSLAGGWPQETQYF. The chain links TRBV7-6 to TRBJ2-5, with D perhaps TRBD2 (6 bases). Germline-derived CDR1 and CDR2 are SGHVS and FNYEAQ. V was pared by 0 bases and J by 1 base, with 12 bases between. The CDR3 sequence is 16 residues long.

The rearrangement links TRBV10-3 to TRBJ2-7; D perhaps matches TRBD1 (6 bases). CDR1 ENHRY and CDR2 SYGVKD come from the germline V gene. The V and J ends lost 10 bases and 3 bases respectively, with 13 bases between them. The CDR3 extends over 12 amino acids. CDR3 nucleotides: TGTGCCACTGGACAGACCTTCTACGAGCAGTACTTC. Translating gives CATGQTFYEQYF.

This clonotype has ten or more counts. The chain links TRBV11-2 to TRBJ2-7; 8 positions agree with TRBD2. The V and J ends lost 10 bases and 2 bases, in that order; junction bases with no gene match: 13. CDR1 and CDR2 (germline): SGHAT, FQNNGV. The CDR3 sequence is 15 residues long. The DNA for the CDR3 is TGTGCCACCTCACCGGGGGGGAGGCTCCCCTACGAGCAGTACTTC. This codes for CATSPGGRLPYEQYF.

Note on this clonotype: One end of the junction fails to match germline, which may point to a read error. The chain links TRBV7-9 to TRBJ2-7, with a weak D call TRBD1 (6 bases). Germline V gives CDR1 SEHNR, CDR2 FQNEAQ (reference sequence). The CDR3 spans 15 residues. The CDR3 bases are TGTGCCAGCGGCTTGATCAGGGGTGGCTCCTACGAGCAGTACTTC. It encodes CASGLIRGGSYEQYF.

This clonotype was observed a single time. The genes are TRBV6-6 and TRBJ2-5, with D maybe TRBD2 (7 bases). The germline V gene encodes CDR1 MNHNY and CDR2 SVGAGI (reference sequence). Trimming removed 2 bases from V and 5 bases from J, with 15 bases in between. This CDR3 comprises 15 residues. The CDR3, as DNA: TGTGCCAGCAGTTACCCAACGGGGGGCATGGAGACCCAGTACTTC. This encodes CASSYPTGGMETQYF.

V usage is TRBV25-1 and J usage is TRBJ2-3; 11 nucleotides line up with TRBD2. The V gene's germline CDR1 is MGHDK and CDR2 SYGVNS. The V gene end was trimmed by 2 bases and the J gene end by 2 bases; junction bases not matched to a gene: 3. The CDR3 is 16 amino acids. CDR3 region: CASSEGTSGFTDTQYF. The CDR3 region has the DNA TGTGCCAGCAGTGAAGGGACTAGCGGATTCACAGATACGCAGTATTTT.

A word on this clonotype: Because the CDR3's place on the DNA is in doubt, the DNA is left out and the CDR3 is given as listed by TCRdb. This CDR3 is CSMGQAATNEKLFFGSGTQHF. This rearrangement joins TRBV20-1 to TRBJ1-5; the D call TRBD1 from the table was never checked on the DNA. The CDR3 numbers 21 amino acids, ends counted. Germline CDR1 and CDR2: DFQATT and SNEGSKA (reference sequence).

This clonotype was seen only a few times. This may come from a read error, since a much larger clone is one base off. V and J are TRBV10-2 and TRBJ1-2, with D uncertain. Germline V gives CDR1 WSHSY, CDR2 SAAADI. The CDR3 contains 13 residues. V lost 4 bases to trimming and J lost 1 base, with 7 bases between them. As DNA, the CDR3 is TGCGCCAGCAGTGTGAGTCGTAACTATGGCTACACCTTC. Amino acids: CASSVSRNYGYTF.

The V gene is TRBV6-5, the J gene TRBJ1-6; D remains ambiguous. The V end was cut by 8 bases, the J end by 10 bases, with 21 bases between. Germline V CDR1 and CDR2: MNHEY, SVGAGI. The CDR3 has 15 amino acids. The CDR3 loop is CASSPLAPKDSPLHF. The CDR3 DNA reads as TGTGCCAGCTCACCACTAGCCCCAAAAGACTCACCCCTCCACTTT.

The chain uses TRBV10-3 and TRBJ2-3, with TRBD2 matching over 15 bases. This CDR3 contains 18 residues. In germline, CDR1 is ENHRY, CDR2 SYGVKD. With V trimmed by 7 bases and J by 0 bases, 8 bases remained unmatched. In DNA, the CDR3 is TGTGCCATCAAGAGGGGGACTAGCGGGGGGCGGAGCACAGATACGCAGTATTTT. It specifies CAIKRGTSGGRSTDTQYF.

The chain combines TRBV4-1 with TRBJ2-1, with D possibly TRBD2 on 6 matching bases. The CDR3 is made up of 14 amino acids. Trimming stripped 0 bases from V and 7 bases from J, with 10 bases between. The germline V gene encodes CDR1 MGHRA and CDR2 YSYEKL. The CDR3 loop is CASSQDIGGNEQFF. Written as DNA, the CDR3 is TGCGCCAGCAGCCAAGATATTGGGGGGAATGAGCAGTTCTTC.

V and J are TRBV2 and TRBJ2-7; D might be TRBD2 (5 bases). V shed 6 bases and J shed 2 bases, with 14 bases lying between them. Germline V gene lookup returns CDR1 SNHLY and CDR2 FYNNEI. The CDR3 has 14 residues. The CDR3 bases are TGTGCCAGCAGCTTGATGGACTCCCCCTACGAGCAGTACTTC. This codes for CASSLMDSPYEQYF.

V and J are TRBV7-9 and TRBJ1-1; D remains ambiguous. Germline loops: CDR1 SEHNR, CDR2 FQNEAQ (reference sequence). The V end lost 1 base, the J end lost 7 bases, and 7 bases lay between the germline ends. This CDR3 is built from 12 residues. CDR3 in amino acids: CASSLGVGEAFF. CDR3 DNA: TGTGCCAGCAGCTTAGGGGTTGGTGAAGCTTTCTTT.

With regard to this clonotype: The CDR3 ends on some other residue instead of the conserved phenylalanine or tryptophan, so this is likely a read error. This sequence joins TRBV3-1 and TRBJ1-3, with D uncertain. This CDR3 has 14 amino acids. Germline-derived CDR1 and CDR2 are LGHDT and YNNKEL (reference sequence). The chain's CDR3 is CVSSQDRSGNTIYI. CDR3 sequence (DNA): TGTGTCAGCAGCCAAGATCGGTCCGGAAACACCATATATATT.

This clonotype came up many times. The CDR3: CASSFGGDETQYF. For the CDR3, the DNA is TGTGCCAGCAGCTTTGGAGGGGACGAGACCCAGTACTTC. This chain joins TRBV5-6 and TRBJ2-5; tentative D call: TRBD2 (6 bases). Germline CDR1 is SGHDT and CDR2 is YYEEEE. The CDR3 extends over 13 amino acids. V lost 2 bases and J lost 5, with 10 bases in between.

This clonotype was seen repeatedly, ten times or more. The CDR3 nucleotides read TGTGCCAGCAGCTTAACCGGGACAGAGGACAATGAGCAGTTCTTC. Translating gives CASSLTGTEDNEQFF. V usage is TRBV7-9 and J usage is TRBJ2-1; TRBD1 matches at 7 bases. The germline V gene has CDR1 SEHNR and CDR2 FQNEAQ (reference sequence). V trimming: 2 bases; J trimming: 5 bases; junction bases outside the gene matches: 6. The CDR3 covers 15 residues.

The genes are TRBV7-3 and TRBJ2-5; D may match TRBD1 or TRBD2 (6 bases each). The germline CDR1 and CDR2 sequences are SGHTA and FQGTGA. V gave up 5 bases and J gave up 0 bases, with 16 bases separating them. The CDR3 consists of 16 residues. The CDR3: CASSPSRRGDQETQYF. Here the CDR3 DNA reads TGTGCCAGCAGCCCGAGTCGGAGGGGGGACCAAGAGACCCAGTACTTC.

The gene calls are TRBV7-6 and TRBJ2-7, with 7 bases lining up with TRBD1. Germline CDR1 reads SGHVS; CDR2 reads FNYEAQ. The CDR3 length is 13 residues. Losses at the gene ends were 3 bases for V and 4 bases for J; bases not matched to a gene: 3. CDR3 amino acids: CASSFSRGYEQYF. The CDR3 bases are TGTGCCAGCAGCTTTAGCAGGGGGTACGAGCAGTACTTC.

Details on this clonotype: A junction end diverges from the germline sequence, so it may reflect a read error. This rearrangement joins TRBV7-3 to TRBJ2-7, with 7 bases aligning to TRBD1. Germline loops: CDR1 SGHTA, CDR2 FQGTGA. The CDR3 extends over 14 amino acids. CDR3 DNA: TGTGCCAGCAGTTTAAGGGGGCGAGTTTCCGAGCAGTACTTC. It codes for CASSLRGRVSEQYF.